These T cell receptor beta chains were read from a single sample in a study of T cells after yellow fever vaccination. One entry per CDR3 protein, called by TCRdb with MiXCR from the 5' RACE reads. The data show 300,000 to 350,000 distinct CDR3 sequences, around 3.9% seen once. The sample in question was PBMCs, obtained 5 days after the yellow fever booster vaccination. These receptors all stem from a young man who received the YFV17D yellow fever vaccine. CDR3s include the opening cysteine and the closing phenylalanine or tryptophan. The D gene is left open where the match is weak. Clone size is not always given. Where it is, it says once, few, many or a class for expanded clones.

TRBJ2-1,TRBV18,TRBD2,few,CASSPAPTSGGDNEQFF,TGTGCCAGCTCACCCGCCCCGACTAGCGGGGGGGACAATGAGCAGTTCTTC
TRBJ2-3,TRBV12-3/TRBV12-4,-,few,CASSWGVTDTQYF,TGTGCCAGCAGTTGGGGGGTCACAGATACGCAGTATTTT
TRBJ2-1,TRBV12-3/TRBV12-4,TRBD1,many,CASSRQGVSYNEQFF,TGTGCCAGCAGTCGCCAGGGGGTCTCCTACAATGAGCAGTTCTTC
TRBJ2-5,TRBV4-1,TRBD2,many,CASSRTSKETQYF,TGCGCCAGCAGCCGGACTAGTAAAGAGACCCAGTACTTC
TRBJ2-7,TRBV5-1,TRBD1,-,CASCLAQGASYEQYF,TGCGCCAGCTGCTTGGCCCAGGGGGCGTCCTACGAGCAGTACTTC
TRBJ1-2,TRBV27,-,many,CASSLTTAAFYGYTF,TGTGCCAGCAGTTTAACGACGGCAGCTTTCTATGGCTACACCTTC
TRBJ2-3,TRBV28,-,-,CASSTLPDTQYF,TGTGCCAGCAGTACCCTCCCAGATACGCAGTATTTT
TRBJ1-3,TRBV7-6,-,many,CASSLYLSGNTIYF,TGTGCCAGCAGCTTATACTTGTCTGGAAACACCATATATTTT
TRBJ1-5,TRBV12-5,TRBD1,few,CASERRTGENQPQHF,TGTGCTAGTGAGAGGAGGACAGGGGAGAATCAGCCCCAGCATTTT
TRBJ2-1,TRBV19,-,few,CASSPRGARDNEQFF,TGTGCCAGTAGCCCGAGGGGGGCTAGGGACAATGAGCAGTTCTTC
TRBJ2-5,TRBV4-2,TRBD2,few,CASSQDHRAGGPETQYF,TGTGCCAGCAGCCAAGATCATCGAGCGGGGGGCCCAGAGACCCAGTACTTC
TRBJ1-6,TRBV5-1,-,-,CASSLSGISPLHF,TGCGCCAGCAGCTTGTCTGGGATCTCACCCCTCCACTTT
TRBJ1-1,TRBV7-2,-,-,CASSFVGRNTEAFF,TGTGCCAGCAGCTTTGTCGGCAGGAACACTGAAGCTTTCTTT
TRBJ2-3,TRBV7-9,TRBD2,many,CASSRQLATQYF,TGTGCCAGCAGCCGACAACTAGCGACGCAGTATTTT
TRBJ2-7,TRBV7-8,-,-,CASTSKQGGSYEQYF,TGTGCCAGCACGAGCAAGCAGGGGGGTTCCTACGAGCAGTACTTC
TRBJ2-3,TRBV20-1,-,-,CSDPTPWQPRLNTDTQYF,TGCAGTGACCCAACCCCTTGGCAGCCGAGATTGAACACAGATACGCAGTATTTT